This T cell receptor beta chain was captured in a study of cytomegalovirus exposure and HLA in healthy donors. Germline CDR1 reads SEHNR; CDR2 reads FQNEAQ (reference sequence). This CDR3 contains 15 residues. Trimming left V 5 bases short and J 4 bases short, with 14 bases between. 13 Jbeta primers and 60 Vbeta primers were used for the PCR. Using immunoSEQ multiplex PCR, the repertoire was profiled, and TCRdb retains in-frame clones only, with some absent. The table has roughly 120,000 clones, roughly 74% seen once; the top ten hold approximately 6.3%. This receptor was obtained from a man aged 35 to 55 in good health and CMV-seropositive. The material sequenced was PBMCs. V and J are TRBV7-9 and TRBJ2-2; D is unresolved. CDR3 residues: CASSRDKLPTGELFF. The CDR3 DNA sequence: TGTGCCAGCAGCCGCGACAAACTCCCCACCGGGGAGCTGTTTTTT.